Presented here are 15 T cell receptor beta chains from one specimen sequenced in a study of cytomegalovirus exposure and HLA in healthy donors. TCRdb keeps only in-frame clones here, not all; method: immunoSEQ multiplex PCR. The sample includes over 45,000 clones, more than 75% seen only once; the top ten take approximately 0.99%. The sample comprised PBMCs. The receptor set was obtained from a man between 18 and 35 years old in good health and CMV-seronegative.

V is TRBV27 and J is TRBJ2-7, with 8 bases lining up with TRBD2. The CDR3 runs to 14 residues. V gave up 4 bases and J gave up 7 bases; unmatched junction bases: 9. CDR1 is MNHEY, CDR2 SMNVEV, per germline (reference sequence). The CDR3 DNA is TGTGCCAGCAGTTCGATAGCGGGACGGCGGGAGCAGTACTTC. It specifies CASSSIAGRREQYF.

This clone appeared once. The chain is built from TRBV5-5 and TRBJ2-2, with TRBD1 matching over 9 bases. V shed 4 bases, J shed 6 bases, and the junction held 7 bases outside the gene matches. The CDR3 has 15 amino acids. CDR1 is SGHKS, CDR2 YYEKEE, per germline (reference sequence). The CDR3: CASSRGTGPPGELFF. CDR3 DNA: TGTGCCAGCAGCCGTGGGACAGGGCCCCCCGGGGAGCTGTTTTTT.

V is TRBV27 and J is TRBJ2-7; D is undetermined. Germline V gene lookup returns CDR1 MNHEY and CDR2 SMNVEV (reference sequence). The CDR3 has 13 residues. V lost 5 bases and J lost 5, with 13 bases in between. CDR3 in amino acids: CASSTLLAHEQYF. The DNA of the CDR3 is TGTGCCAGCAGTACCCTTCTGGCCCACGAGCAGTACTTC.

The chain is built from TRBV5-1 and TRBJ2-3, with D maybe TRBD1 (6 bases). With 4 bases removed from V and 1 base from J, the gap between germline ends came to 13 bases. This CDR3 comprises 15 residues. Germline CDR1 and CDR2: SGHRS and YFSETQ. In DNA, the CDR3 is TGCGCCAGCAGCACAGGACAGATCCGCACAGATACGCAGTATTTT. It translates to CASSTGQIRTDTQYF.

The chain is built from TRBV2 and TRBJ2-1, with 8 bases matching TRBD2. V dropped 7 bases and J dropped 5; count of bases not matched to a gene: 4. The CDR3 spans 13 residues. Germline V gene lookup returns CDR1 SNHLY and CDR2 FYNNEI. Here the CDR3 DNA reads TGTGCCAGCACCACTAGCGGACACAATGAGCAGTTCTTC. As protein: CASTTSGHNEQFF.

This clone appeared a single time. The rearrangement links TRBV6-1 to TRBJ1-3; D remains unclear. The CDR3 contains 15 residues. Germline V CDR1 and CDR2: MNHNS, SASEGT. V was cut by 6 bases and J by 6 bases, with 18 bases left in between. The CDR3 sequence is CASRATVLLSNTIYF. The CDR3, as DNA: TGTGCCAGCAGGGCGACTGTGCTCCTCTCAAACACCATATATTTT.

CDR3 sequence: CASSVLMGAVGETQYF. The CDR3 DNA is TGTGCCAGTAGTGTTCTAATGGGGGCAGTGGGAGAGACCCAGTACTTC. The chain has TRBV19 and TRBJ2-5; weak D call: TRBD1 (6 bases). The length of the CDR3 is 16 residues. Germline V gene lookup returns CDR1 LNHDA and CDR2 SQIVND (reference sequence). V lost 5 bases to trimming and J lost 4 bases, with 20 bases between them.

J is TRBJ1-2 and V is TRBV9, with D uncertain. CDR3 length: 14 residues. Germline CDR1 SGDLS, CDR2 YYNGEE. V lost 3 bases and J lost 0, with 9 bases in between. The CDR3, as DNA: TGTGCCAGCAGCGGACCCGGGGCTAACTATGGCTACACCTTC. This encodes CASSGPGANYGYTF.

The chain has TRBV15 and TRBJ2-1, with 9 bases fitting TRBD2. This CDR3 has 13 residues. Losses at the gene ends were 10 bases for V and 9 bases for J; bases not matched to a gene: 10. Germline V lookup: CDR1 LNHNV, CDR2 YYDKDF (reference sequence). DNA for the CDR3: TGTGCCAGCGGGGGGGACGGGTATGGTGAGCAGTTCTTC. Its translation: CASGGDGYGEQFF.

The chain recombines TRBV30 with TRBJ1-2, with 8 positions matching TRBD1. V gave up 0 bases and J gave up 7 bases; unmatched junction bases: 4. The CDR3 consists of 13 residues. Germline CDR1 GTSNPN, CDR2 SVGIG (reference sequence). The CDR3 loop reads CAWSVSGGLGYTF. CDR3 bases: TGTGCCTGGAGTGTTTCAGGGGGCCTTGGCTACACCTTC.

V and J are TRBV27 and TRBJ1-1; 8 bases are shared with TRBD1. CDR1 and CDR2 from the germline V gene are MNHEY and SMNVEV (reference sequence). The CDR3 loop spans 17 amino acids. The junction had 11 bases not matched to a gene; V was cut back by 2 bases and J by 3 bases. Here the CDR3 reads CASSLLSQGAGDTEAFF. CDR3 sequence (DNA): TGTGCCAGCAGTTTACTAAGCCAGGGGGCAGGGGACACTGAAGCTTTCTTT.

The chain employs TRBV7-6 and TRBJ2-7; 8 bases line up with TRBD1. CDR1 SGHVS and CDR2 FNYEAQ come from the germline V gene. Trimming took 4 bases from V and 4 from J; bases not matched to a gene: 6. The CDR3 length is 14 residues. In DNA form, the CDR3 reads TGTGCCAGCAGCTCACCGGGACAGGAATACGAGCAGTACTTC. It specifies CASSSPGQEYEQYF.

The sample holds a few counts of this clone. The chain recombines TRBV28 with TRBJ2-5; D unclear. The CDR3 is 14 residues long. In germline, CDR1 is MDHEN, CDR2 SYDVKM. V shed 2 bases and J shed 2 bases, with 9 bases lying between them. The CDR3 is CASSLGQLQETQYF. Written as DNA, the CDR3 is TGTGCCAGCAGTTTAGGTCAGTTACAAGAGACCCAGTACTTC.

The rearrangement joins TRBV5-4 to TRBJ2-3; D is perhaps TRBD1 (6 bases). V shed 0 bases and J shed 5 bases, with 13 bases lying between them. From germline, CDR1 is SGHNT and CDR2 YYREEE (reference sequence). This CDR3 is 15 amino acids long. The CDR3 DNA follows: TGTGCCAGCAGCTTGGCAGCGCAGGGGAGAGATACGCAGTATTTT. Translation: CASSLAAQGRDTQYF.

The genes are TRBV19 and TRBJ2-3; perhaps TRBD1 as D (5 bases). Germline CDR1 reads LNHDA; CDR2 reads SQIVND (reference sequence). The V gene lost 4 bases and the J gene lost 3 bases, with 8 bases spanning the gap. This CDR3 has 13 amino acids. The CDR3 loop reads CASSTTGTDTQYF. The CDR3 DNA reads TGTGCCAGTAGTACAACAGGTACAGATACGCAGTATTTT. The whole variable domain, remainder taken from reference TRBV19 and TRBJ2-3, is DGGITQSPKYLFRKEGQNVTLSCEQNLNHDAMYWYRQDPGQGLRLIYYSQIVNDFQKGDIAEGYSVSREKKESFPLTVTSAQKNPTAFYLCASSTTGTDTQYFGPGTRLTVL.